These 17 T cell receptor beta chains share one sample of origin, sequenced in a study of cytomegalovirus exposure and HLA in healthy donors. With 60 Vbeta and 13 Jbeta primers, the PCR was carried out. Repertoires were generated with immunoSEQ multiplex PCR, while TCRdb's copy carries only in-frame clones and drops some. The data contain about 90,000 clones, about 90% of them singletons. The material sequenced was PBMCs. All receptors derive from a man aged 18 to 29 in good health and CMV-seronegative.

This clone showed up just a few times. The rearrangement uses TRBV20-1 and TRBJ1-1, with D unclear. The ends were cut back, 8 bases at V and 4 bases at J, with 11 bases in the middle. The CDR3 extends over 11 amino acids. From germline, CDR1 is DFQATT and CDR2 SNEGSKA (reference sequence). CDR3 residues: CSPQLSTEAFF. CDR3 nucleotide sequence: TGCAGTCCCCAGTTATCCACTGAAGCTTTCTTT.

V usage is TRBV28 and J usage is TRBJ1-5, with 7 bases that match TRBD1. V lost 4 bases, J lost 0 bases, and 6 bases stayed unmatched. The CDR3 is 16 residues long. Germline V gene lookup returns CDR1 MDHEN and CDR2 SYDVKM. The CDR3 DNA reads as TGTGCCAGCAGTTCCTCAGGGGGAAGTAGCAATCAGCCCCAGCATTTT. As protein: CASSSSGGSSNQPQHF.

The CDR3 region is CASSLEGATGFNEQFF. In nucleotides, the CDR3 is TGTGCCAGCAGCTTGGAGGGGGCGACAGGGTTCAATGAGCAGTTCTTC. V usage is TRBV5-5 and J usage is TRBJ2-1, with 7 bases aligning to TRBD1. The CDR3 is 16 amino acids. Per germline, CDR1 SGHKS and CDR2 YYEKEE (reference sequence). Trimming at V came to 0 bases and at J to 6 bases, leaving 9 bases not matched to a gene.

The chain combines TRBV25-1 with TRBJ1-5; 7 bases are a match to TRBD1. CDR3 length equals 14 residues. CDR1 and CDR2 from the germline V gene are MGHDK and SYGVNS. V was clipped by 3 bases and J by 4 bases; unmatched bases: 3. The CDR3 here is CASSDNRGNQPQHF. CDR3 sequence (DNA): TGTGCCAGCAGTGATAACAGGGGAAATCAGCCCCAGCATTTT. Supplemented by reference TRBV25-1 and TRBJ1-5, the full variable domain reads EADIYQTPRYLVIGTGKKITLECSQTMGHDKMYWYQQDPGMELHLIHYSYGVNSTEKGDLSSESTVSRIRTEHFPLTLESARPSHTSQYLCASSDNRGNQPQHFGDGTRLSIL.

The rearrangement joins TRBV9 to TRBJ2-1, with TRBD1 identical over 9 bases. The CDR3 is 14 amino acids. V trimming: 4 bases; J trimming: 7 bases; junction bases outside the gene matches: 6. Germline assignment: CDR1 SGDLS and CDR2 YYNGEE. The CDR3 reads CASSFPGQGNEQFF. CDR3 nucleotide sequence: TGTGCCAGCAGCTTCCCGGGACAGGGAAATGAGCAGTTCTTC. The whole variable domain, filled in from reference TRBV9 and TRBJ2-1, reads DSGVTQTPKHLITATGQRVTLRCSPRSGDLSVYWYQQSLDQGLQFLIQYYNGEERAKGNILERFSAQQFPDLHSELNLSSLELGDSALYFCASSFPGQGNEQFFGPGTRLTVL.

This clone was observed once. The CDR3 sequence: CASSLVSRRPYGYTF. CDR3 in DNA: TGTGCCAGCAGCTTAGTATCACGGCGGCCATATGGCTACACCTTC. The chain couples TRBV7-9 to TRBJ1-2; D remains ambiguous. Trimming stripped 1 base from V and 5 bases from J, with 14 bases between. This CDR3 comprises 15 residues. Germline values: CDR1 SEHNR, CDR2 FQNEAQ (reference sequence).

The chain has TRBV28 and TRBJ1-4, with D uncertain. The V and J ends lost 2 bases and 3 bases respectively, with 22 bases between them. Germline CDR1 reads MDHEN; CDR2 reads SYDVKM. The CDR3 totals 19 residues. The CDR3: CASSLSFGPIATPNEKLFF. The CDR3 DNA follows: TGTGCCAGCAGTTTAAGTTTCGGTCCAATCGCAACCCCTAATGAAAAACTGTTTTTT.

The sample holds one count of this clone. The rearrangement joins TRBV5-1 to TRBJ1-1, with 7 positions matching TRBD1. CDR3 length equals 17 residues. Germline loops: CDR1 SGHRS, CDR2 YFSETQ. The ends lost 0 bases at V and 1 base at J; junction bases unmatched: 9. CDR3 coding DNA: TGCGCCAGCAGCTTGGCCGGGGACAGCCTATCGAACACTGAAGCTTTCTTT. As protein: CASSLAGDSLSNTEAFF.

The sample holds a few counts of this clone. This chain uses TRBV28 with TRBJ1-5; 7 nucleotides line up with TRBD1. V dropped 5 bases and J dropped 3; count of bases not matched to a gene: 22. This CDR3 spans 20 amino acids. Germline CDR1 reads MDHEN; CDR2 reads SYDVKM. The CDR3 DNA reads TGTGCCAGCAGTATTAAATACGACTTTACCGGGACAGCCCTCAATCAGCCCCAGCATTTT. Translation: CASSIKYDFTGTALNQPQHF.

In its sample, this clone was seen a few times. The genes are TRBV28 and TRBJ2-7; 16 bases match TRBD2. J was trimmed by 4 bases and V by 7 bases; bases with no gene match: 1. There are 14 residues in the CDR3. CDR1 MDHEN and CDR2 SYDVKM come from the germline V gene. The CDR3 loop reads CASKGLAGGYEQYF. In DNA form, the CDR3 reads TGTGCCAGCAAGGGACTAGCGGGAGGGTACGAGCAGTACTTC.

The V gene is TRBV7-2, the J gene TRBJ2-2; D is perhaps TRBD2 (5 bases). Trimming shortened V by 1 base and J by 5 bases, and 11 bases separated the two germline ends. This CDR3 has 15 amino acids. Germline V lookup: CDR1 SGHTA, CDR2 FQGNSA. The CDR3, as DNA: TGTGCCAGCAGCTTAGTCCCGGGGATAACCGGGGAGCTGTTTTTT. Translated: CASSLVPGITGELFF.

The CDR3 loop reads CASSQDSLSSYEQYF. The CDR3 coding sequence is TGCGCCAGCAGCCAGGACAGTTTGAGCTCCTACGAGCAGTACTTC. V gene TRBV4-3 combines with J gene TRBJ2-7; tentative D call: TRBD1 (6 bases). Trimming removed 3 bases from V and 0 bases from J, with 12 bases in between. The CDR3 has 15 residues. Per the germline V gene, CDR1 is LGHNA and CDR2 is YSLEER.

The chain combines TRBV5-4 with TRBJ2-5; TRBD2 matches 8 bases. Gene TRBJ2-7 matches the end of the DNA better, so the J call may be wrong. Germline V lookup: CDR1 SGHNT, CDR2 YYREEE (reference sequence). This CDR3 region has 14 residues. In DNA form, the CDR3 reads TGTGCCAGCAGCCAGAGGGCGGGAGGCGACGAGCAGTACTTC. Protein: CASSQRAGGDEQYF.

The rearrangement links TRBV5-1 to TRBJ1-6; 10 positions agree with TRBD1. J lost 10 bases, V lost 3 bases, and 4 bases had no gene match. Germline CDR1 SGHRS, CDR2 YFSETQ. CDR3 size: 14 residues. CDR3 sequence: CASSSGTGASPLHF. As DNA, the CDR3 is TGCGCCAGCAGCTCCGGGACAGGGGCCTCACCCCTCCACTTT.

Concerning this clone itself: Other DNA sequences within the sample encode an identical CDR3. CDR3 sequence: CASQEQGPEYSPLHF. Here the CDR3 DNA reads TGTGCCAGCCAAGAACAGGGGCCAGAGTATTCACCCCTCCACTTT. V gene TRBV18 combines with J gene TRBJ1-6; 7 bases line up with TRBD1. The V and J ends lost 8 bases and 8 bases, in that order; junction bases with no gene match: 12. Germline-derived CDR1 and CDR2 are KGHSH and LQKENI. This CDR3 is built from 15 residues.

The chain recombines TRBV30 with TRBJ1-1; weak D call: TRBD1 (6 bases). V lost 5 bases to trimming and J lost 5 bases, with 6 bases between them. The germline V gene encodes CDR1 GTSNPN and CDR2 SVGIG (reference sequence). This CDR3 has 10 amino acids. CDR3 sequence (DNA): TGTGCCTGGGGGACAACTGAAGCTTTCTTT. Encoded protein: CAWGTTEAFF.

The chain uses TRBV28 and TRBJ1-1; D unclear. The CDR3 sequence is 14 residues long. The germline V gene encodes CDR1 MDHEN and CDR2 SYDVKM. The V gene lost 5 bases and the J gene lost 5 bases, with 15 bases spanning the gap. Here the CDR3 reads CASSVTGLRTEAFF. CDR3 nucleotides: TGTGCCAGCAGTGTGACGGGTCTCCGAACTGAAGCTTTCTTT.